The 22 T cell receptor beta chains below come from one sample, sequenced in a study of T cell clonotyping in hematopoietic cell transplantation. Stated time point: recipient sample about 28 days before transplant, after cytoreduction. The protocol was immunoSEQ multiplex PCR, while the TCRdb copy is restricted to in-frame clones and leaves out a portion. The repertoire holds about 36,000 clones, with roughly 94% as singletons. Sequenced material: peripheral blood mononuclear cells, taken before stem cell transplant. The receptors originated from a man aged 35 to 55 with chronic myeloid leukemia. Some clones in this sample may be carry-over from other donors' samples.

The J gene is TRBJ1-5, the V gene TRBV6-1; weak D call: TRBD1 (5 bases). The CDR3 sequence is 16 residues long. The V gene lost 4 bases and the J gene lost 0 bases, with 13 bases spanning the gap. Germline lookup yields CDR1 MNHNS and CDR2 SASEGT. In nucleotides, the CDR3 is TGTGCCAGCAGTGCAGGAACAGGTTATAGCAATCAGCCCCAGCATTTT. Its protein is CASSAGTGYSNQPQHF.

This clone was seen a single time. The chain employs TRBV6-5 and TRBJ2-7, with a possible D match to TRBD2 (5 bases). The CDR3 sequence is 15 residues long. Per germline, CDR1 MNHEY and CDR2 SVGAGI. V was pared by 6 bases and J by 0 bases, with 15 bases between. The CDR3 loop is CASSLGRGSSYEQYF. CDR3 coding DNA: TGTGCCAGCAGCCTAGGACGGGGAAGCTCCTACGAGCAGTACTTC.

The CDR3 sequence: CASRPAGIGYEQYF. The CDR3 nucleotides are TGTGCCAGCAGGCCTGCAGGGATAGGCTACGAGCAGTACTTC. V and J are TRBV28 and TRBJ2-7, with D perhaps TRBD1 (5 bases). This CDR3 comprises 14 residues. The germline V gene encodes CDR1 MDHEN and CDR2 SYDVKM. V lost 6 bases and J 3 bases, leaving 15 bases between the germline ends.

V usage is TRBV2 and J usage is TRBJ1-1; D not resolved. The CDR3 is 15 residues long. The germline V gene has CDR1 SNHLY and CDR2 FYNNEI. V shed 1 base and J shed 1 base, with 10 bases lying between them. The CDR3 bases are TGTGCCAGCAGTGAAGGGCCTAGCAGGAACACTGAAGCTTTCTTT. Translating it yields CASSEGPSRNTEAFF.

This chain joins TRBV14 and TRBJ2-3, with D unclear. V dropped 2 bases and J dropped 0 bases, with 9 bases sitting between them. There are 15 residues in the CDR3. The V gene's germline CDR1 is SGHDN and CDR2 FVKESK. As DNA, the CDR3 is TGTGCCAGCAGCCAATATCAGGCGAGCACAGATACGCAGTATTTT. Its protein is CASSQYQASTDTQYF.

This clone was recorded a few times. The gene calls are TRBV4-3 and TRBJ2-1; a weak D match, TRBD1 (5 bases). Per the germline V gene, CDR1 is LGHNA and CDR2 is YSLEER. The CDR3 spans 16 residues. V was pared by 0 bases and J by 6 bases, with 15 bases between. In DNA, the CDR3 is TGCGCCAGCAGCCAAGATCGACAGCTTAGAGGCAATGAGCAGTTCTTC. Translation gives CASSQDRQLRGNEQFF.

The genes are TRBV28 and TRBJ2-2; weak D call: TRBD1 (6 bases). V lost 10 bases and J 0 bases, leaving 12 bases between the germline ends. CDR3 length: 14 amino acids. The germline V gene has CDR1 MDHEN and CDR2 SYDVKM. The CDR3 DNA reads as TGTGCCACCAAGGGACAACCGAACACCGGGGAGCTGTTTTTT. This codes for CATKGQPNTGELFF.

The genes are TRBV7-9 and TRBJ2-3, with 14 bases aligning to TRBD2. V shed 1 base and J 7 bases; nucleotides not matched to a gene: 4. Germline CDR1 reads SEHNR; CDR2 reads FQNEAQ (reference sequence). There are 16 residues in the CDR3. CDR3 nucleotide sequence: TGTGCCAGCAGCTTAGGACTAGCGGGGGGGCCGAATACGCAGTATTTT. Its translation: CASSLGLAGGPNTQYF.

In DNA form, the CDR3 reads TGTGCCAGTCGGACAGGGGGCAATTCACCCCTCCACTTT. Translated, it gives CASRTGGNSPLHF. This sequence joins TRBV7-6 and TRBJ1-6; 11 bases are a match to TRBD1. Germline-derived CDR1 and CDR2 are SGHVS and FNYEAQ. The V and J ends lost 9 bases and 7 bases, in that order; junction bases with no gene match: 2. The CDR3 runs to 13 residues.

V is TRBV2 and J is TRBJ2-1; TRBD1 aligns across 9 bases. The CDR3 is 14 amino acids. Trimming at V came to 6 bases and at J to 5 bases, leaving 5 bases not matched to a gene. Germline CDR1 reads SNHLY; CDR2 reads FYNNEI. The CDR3 loop reads CASRDRGGDNEQFF. In DNA, the CDR3 is TGTGCCAGCAGGGACAGGGGTGGGGACAATGAGCAGTTCTTC.

This clone was recorded only once. This chain connects TRBV6-6 to TRBJ1-1; D unresolved. V shed 6 bases and J shed 5 bases, with 10 bases lying between them. The CDR3 runs 12 residues. Germline assignment: CDR1 MNHNY and CDR2 SVGAGI (reference sequence). CDR3 in amino acids: CASSTQETEAFF. In DNA form, the CDR3 reads TGTGCCAGCAGCACCCAAGAGACTGAAGCTTTCTTT.

The chain couples TRBV28 to TRBJ1-5; D unclear. V was trimmed by 4 bases and J by 3 bases, leaving 10 bases between them. Germline V gene sequence: CDR1 MDHEN, CDR2 SYDVKM. The CDR3 sequence is 14 residues long. CDR3 DNA: TGTGCCAGCAGTTCCGGAGATTACAATCAGCCCCAGCATTTT. Encoded protein: CASSSGDYNQPQHF.

The chain's CDR3 is CASSEEGGGNSPLHF. The CDR3, as DNA: TGTGCCAGCAGTGAAGAGGGAGGCGGCAATTCACCCCTCCACTTT. V is TRBV6-4 and J is TRBJ1-6; D gene unclear. Germline V gives CDR1 MRHNA, CDR2 SNTAGT. V was shortened by 3 bases and J by 7 bases, with 13 bases between the two germline ends. The CDR3 contains 15 residues.

J is TRBJ1-5 and V is TRBV9, with a weak D call TRBD1 (6 bases). This CDR3 has 16 residues. Germline V CDR1 and CDR2: SGDLS, YYNGEE. The ends were cut back, 2 bases at V and 2 bases at J, with 14 bases in the middle. CDR3 DNA sequence: TGTGCCAGCAGCGTGGGGAGGGGGGATGGCAATCAGCCCCAGCATTTT. Translation gives CASSVGRGDGNQPQHF.

The rearrangement uses TRBV29-1 and TRBJ2-5; 8 bases match TRBD1. Trimming at V came to 4 bases and at J to 1 base, leaving 5 bases not matched to a gene. Germline loops: CDR1 SQVTM, CDR2 ANQGSEA. This CDR3 has 14 amino acids. The CDR3 nucleotides are TGCAGCGTTGGCACGACAGGGGCCCAAGAGACCCAGTACTTC. Translation gives CSVGTTGAQETQYF.

The chain is built from TRBV6-5 and TRBJ1-4; D perhaps matches TRBD1 (5 bases). Trimming shortened V by 5 bases and J by 5 bases, and 12 bases separated the two germline ends. The CDR3 sequence is 14 residues long. Germline V gives CDR1 MNHEY, CDR2 SVGAGI. The CDR3 nucleotides read TGTGCCAGCAGTAGGTTCTCAGGGAATGAAAAACTGTTTTTT. Its translation: CASSRFSGNEKLFF.

This chain links TRBV7-6 with TRBJ2-2; 7 bases are a match to TRBD1. V was pared by 1 base and J by 3 bases, with 2 bases of the junction left unmatched. CDR1 is SGHVS, CDR2 FNYEAQ, per germline. The CDR3 totals 15 residues. The CDR3 here is CASSLGQGYTGELFF. In nucleotides, the CDR3 is TGTGCCAGCAGCTTAGGACAGGGCTACACCGGGGAGCTGTTTTTT.

The genes are TRBV30 and TRBJ1-1; D is perhaps TRBD1 (5 bases). The germline V gene encodes CDR1 GTSNPN and CDR2 SVGIG (reference sequence). The CDR3 runs 14 residues. V lost 0 bases, J lost 0 bases, and 8 bases lay in between. The CDR3 DNA follows: TGTGCCTGGAGTGTAACCAGGGTGAACACTGAAGCTTTCTTT. This encodes CAWSVTRVNTEAFF. Together with reference TRBV30 and TRBJ1-1, the CDR3 gives the full variable domain: SQTIHQWPATLVQPVGSPLSLECTVEGTSNPNLYWYRQAAGRGLQLLFYSVGIGQISSEVPQNLSASRPQDRQFILSSKKLLLSDSGFYLCAWSVTRVNTEAFFGQGTRLTVV.

The chain uses TRBV7-9 and TRBJ1-5, with D maybe TRBD1 (5 bases). Germline values: CDR1 SEHNR, CDR2 FQNEAQ (reference sequence). V was pared by 6 bases and J by 4 bases, with 16 bases between. The CDR3 sequence is 15 residues long. The CDR3 sequence is CASSGADIFNQPQHF. The CDR3 DNA sequence: TGTGCCAGCAGTGGGGCCGACATATTTAATCAGCCCCAGCATTTT.

V is TRBV6-5 and J is TRBJ1-2, with D uncertain. CDR1 and CDR2 from the germline V gene are MNHEY and SVGAGI. V gave up 3 bases and J gave up 2 bases, with 7 bases separating them. The CDR3 spans 13 residues. The CDR3 protein is CASSYDLNYGYTF. CDR3 DNA sequence: TGTGCCAGCAGTTATGATTTAAACTATGGCTACACCTTC.

This chain uses TRBV7-2 with TRBJ2-3; 12 nucleotides agree with TRBD2. The CDR3 extends over 15 amino acids. The V and J ends lost 1 base and 5 bases, in that order; junction bases with no gene match: 1. CDR1 is SGHTA and CDR2 is FQGNSA in the germline V gene. CDR3 loop: CASSLGLAGVDTQYF. DNA for the CDR3: TGTGCCAGCAGCTTAGGACTAGCGGGGGTAGATACGCAGTATTTT.

This chain links TRBV28 with TRBJ1-2, with 7 bases that match TRBD1. With V trimmed by 7 bases and J by 8 bases, 13 bases remained unmatched. The CDR3 is 14 residues long. In germline, CDR1 is MDHEN, CDR2 SYDVKM. The CDR3 spells CASIKGARTVGYTF. Here the CDR3 DNA reads TGTGCCAGCATTAAGGGGGCGAGGACGGTAGGCTACACCTTC.